The 15 T cell receptor beta chains listed next were all sequenced from one sample in a study of shared clonotypes between healthy human individuals. Method: immunoSEQ multiplex PCR; TCRdb's copy keeps in-frame clones and lacks some. Of 2 million to 3 million clones in the sample, approximately 90% were seen once. Sequences were obtained from naive CD4+ T cells sorted from blood. Subset defined: CD45RA+ positively selected. These TCRs come from a man younger than 35 in good health.

The chain joins TRBV5-1 to TRBJ2-1, with 9 bases matching TRBD1. The CDR3 is 16 amino acids. Looked up from germline, CDR1 is SGHRS and CDR2 is YFSETQ. V gave up 4 bases and J gave up 12 bases; unmatched junction bases: 17. CDR3 nucleotides: TGCGCCAGCAGCCCCAGTGCCGGGACAGGGACAATGAGGCAGTTCTTC. Encoded protein: CASSPSAGTGTMRQFF.

The rearrangement uses TRBV10-3 and TRBJ2-2; 7 bases are a match to TRBD2. Germline-derived CDR1 and CDR2 are ENHRY and SYGVKD. Losses at the gene ends were 1 base for V and 1 base for J; bases not matched to a gene: 3. The CDR3 has 16 residues. The CDR3 is CAISEFVAGNTGELFF. In DNA, the CDR3 is TGTGCCATCAGTGAGTTCGTAGCGGGGAACACCGGGGAGCTGTTTTTT.

Details on this clone: The identical CDR3 is also encoded by other nucleotide sequences in the sample. The chain has TRBV6-5 and TRBJ2-1; D not resolved. This CDR3 region has 11 residues. Trimming took 2 bases from V and 7 from J, leaving 3 bases between them. Germline values: CDR1 MNHEY, CDR2 SVGAGI. The CDR3 sequence: CASSYLNEQFF. The CDR3 nucleotides are TGTGCCAGCAGTTACCTGAATGAGCAGTTCTTC.

The genes are TRBV5-4 and TRBJ1-2; 9 positions match TRBD1. The junction had 3 bases not matched to a gene; V was cut back by 5 bases and J by 4 bases. The CDR3 is 13 residues long. The germline gives CDR1 SGHNT, CDR2 YYREEE (reference sequence). CDR3 bases: TGTGCCAGCAGTGACAGGGGGACCTATGGCTACACCTTC. Its translation is CASSDRGTYGYTF.

Of note for this clone: Other DNA sequences in the sample encode the same CDR3. The chain uses TRBV10-3 and TRBJ2-7; tentative D call: TRBD1 (6 bases). V lost 4 bases, J lost 0 bases, and 10 bases lay in between. CDR3 length: 14 amino acids. From germline, CDR1 is ENHRY and CDR2 SYGVKD. CDR3 nucleotide sequence: TGTGCCATCAGTGGGCAGGGGCCCTCCTACGAGCAGTACTTC. Its translation: CAISGQGPSYEQYF.

The CDR3, as DNA: TGTGCCAGTGCCCCCGTGGTCGGTGGGTCGACTGAAGCTTTCTTT. Translating it yields CASAPVVGGSTEAFF. This sequence joins TRBV19 and TRBJ1-1, with D unclear. V shed 8 bases and J shed 5 bases, with 21 bases lying between them. This CDR3 has 15 amino acids. CDR1 LNHDA and CDR2 SQIVND come from the germline V gene (reference sequence).

This sequence joins TRBV6-6 and TRBJ2-7, with 11 bases identical to TRBD1. V trimming: 4 bases; J trimming: 2 bases; junction bases outside the gene matches: 7. Germline lookup yields CDR1 MNHNY and CDR2 SVGAGI (reference sequence). This CDR3 is built from 16 residues. CDR3 sequence reads: CASSLPGQGVPYEQYF. Written as DNA, the CDR3 is TGTGCCAGCAGTTTGCCGGGACAGGGGGTGCCCTACGAGCAGTACTTC.

This clone was seen just once. Other DNA sequences in the same sample also yield this CDR3. The chain joins TRBV10-1 to TRBJ2-7; 9 bases line up with TRBD1. V shed 6 bases and J 3 bases; nucleotides not matched to a gene: 3. This CDR3 has 13 residues. Germline V gene sequence: CDR1 WNHNN, CDR2 SYGVQD (reference sequence). The CDR3 bases are TGCGCCAGCAGCAAGGACAGGGGCTACGAGCAGTACTTC. Translated: CASSKDRGYEQYF.

V gene TRBV15 combines with J gene TRBJ2-3; a weak D match, TRBD1 (6 bases). The V gene lost 5 bases and the J gene lost 1 base, with 13 bases spanning the gap. The germline gives CDR1 LNHNV, CDR2 YYDKDF (reference sequence). The CDR3 is 15 residues long. The DNA for the CDR3 is TGTGCCACCAGCTCGCAGGGGCTAGGCACAGATACGCAGTATTTT. Protein product: CATSSQGLGTDTQYF.

This clone was counted only a few times. The J gene is TRBJ1-5, the V gene TRBV30, with D possibly TRBD1 on 5 matching bases. The CDR3 extends over 13 amino acids. CDR1 and CDR2 from the germline V gene are GTSNPN and SVGIG (reference sequence). Trimming removed 1 base from V and 7 bases from J, with 11 bases in between. The CDR3 reads CAWSAGQEQPQHF. In DNA, the CDR3 is TGTGCCTGGAGTGCGGGGCAAGAACAGCCCCAGCATTTT.

This clone was picked up one time. The genes are TRBV7-2 and TRBJ2-5; D gene ambiguous. The better agreement between TRBJ2-7 and the DNA end casts doubt on the J call. CDR1 and CDR2 (germline): SGHTA, FQGNSA. The length of the CDR3 is 14 residues. The CDR3 region has the DNA TGTGCCAGCAGCTTCGTACAGAGCTCCTACGAGCAGTACTTC. This gives the protein CASSFVQSSYEQYF.

This chain uses TRBV5-1 with TRBJ2-2, with TRBD2 matching over 7 bases. V lost 4 bases, J lost 7 bases, and 4 bases stayed unmatched. This CDR3 comprises 13 residues. In germline, CDR1 is SGHRS, CDR2 YFSETQ. CDR3 in DNA: TGCGCCAGCAGCCAGGGAGGGAACGGGGAGCTGTTTTTT. Protein product: CASSQGGNGELFF. The whole variable domain, filled in from reference TRBV5-1 and TRBJ2-2, reads KAGVTQTPRYLIKTRGQQVTLSCSPISGHRSVSWYQQTPGQGLQFLFEYFSETQRNKGNFPGRFSGRQFSNSRSEMNVSTLELGDSALYLCASSQGGNGELFFGEGSRLTVL.

A single count supports this clone. V usage is TRBV5-1 and J usage is TRBJ2-7, with 9 bases identical to TRBD1. The CDR3 consists of 14 residues. Unmatched junction bases numbered 6, after V lost 6 bases and J lost 2 bases. Germline CDR1 reads SGHRS; CDR2 reads YFSETQ. The CDR3 DNA follows: TGCGCCAGCACCCCGAGGACAGGGGCCTACGAGCAGTACTTC. Translating gives CASTPRTGAYEQYF.

V is TRBV5-6 and J is TRBJ2-5, with 7 positions matching TRBD2. J was trimmed by 2 bases and V by 4 bases; bases with no gene match: 8. This CDR3 comprises 15 residues. In germline, CDR1 is SGHDT, CDR2 YYEEEE. CDR3 coding DNA: TGTGCCAGCAGCCGATCTGGGGACTATCAAGAGACCCAGTACTTC. This translates into CASSRSGDYQETQYF.

The genes are TRBV27 and TRBJ2-7; 7 bases match TRBD2. Germline CDR1 MNHEY, CDR2 SMNVEV (reference sequence). The length of the CDR3 is 15 residues. J gave up 3 bases and V 2 bases, and 7 bases lay outside the gene matches. CDR3 loop: CASSLTRPGGYEQYF. Here the CDR3 DNA reads TGTGCCAGCAGTTTAACCCGACCGGGGGGCTACGAGCAGTACTTC.